These 8 T cell receptor beta chains came from one sample sequenced in a study of T-cell reconstitution after alpha-beta-depleted transplantation in children (dated by TCRdb to about 2016). The sample's treatment or condition label, decoded: allogeneic hematopoietic cell transplantation with graft depleted of TCRalphabeta T cells and CD19 B cells. The method behind the library was PCR. Sequencing took place on an Illumina HiSeq 2500. To normalize quantification of the TCRbeta repertoire, the TCR libraries were built with molecular barcoding that relied on unique molecular identifiers. The raw public data were reprocessed by TCRdb itself: fastp quality trimming at Q25, MiXCR clonotype calling, in-frame beta chains only. CDR3 protein duplicates are merged, each entry listing the most common genes and DNA. The sample table contains approximately 490,000 distinct CDR3 sequences; only one count was recorded for over 9.5% of them. 2% to 2.5% of the sample rests with the top ten.

This specimen consisted of PBMCs, obtained before TCRalphabeta/CD19-depleted stem cell transplant. Receptors were obtained from a child younger than 10 with inherited bone marrow failure, due to receive a stem cell transplant.

The table lists this clonotype with many counts. V usage is TRBV10-2 and J usage is TRBJ2-1, with TRBD2 as a possible D gene (6 bases). CDR1 is WSHSY, CDR2 SAAADI, per germline. The V end lost 3 bases, the J end lost 9 bases, and 12 bases lay between the germline ends. This CDR3 comprises 13 residues. As DNA, the CDR3 is TGCGCCAGCAGTGACCCGGGAGTAGGTGAGCAGTTCTTC. Translating it yields CASSDPGVGEQFF.

The chain couples TRBV11-2 to TRBJ1-5; TRBD1 aligns across 8 bases. CDR1 is SGHAT, CDR2 FQNNGV, per germline. J gave up 4 bases and V 3 bases, and 14 bases lay outside the gene matches. CDR3 length: 18 residues. As DNA, the CDR3 is TGTGCCAGCAGCTTCCCCAGTGACAGGGGTGAGCAAAATCAGCCCCAGCATTTT. It translates to CASSFPSDRGEQNQPQHF. Variable domain in full (rest from reference TRBV11-2 and TRBJ1-5): EAGVAQSPRYKIIEKRQSVAFWCNPISGHATLYWYQQILGQGPKLLIQFQNNGVVDDSQLPKDRFSAERLKGVDSTLKIQPAKLEDSAVYLCASSFPSDRGEQNQPQHFGDGTRLSIL.

The rearrangement uses TRBV7-2 and TRBJ2-1; 11 bases fit TRBD2. This CDR3 spans 18 amino acids. V lost 0 bases and J lost 1; bases outside the gene matches: 5. The germline CDR1 and CDR2 sequences are SGHTA and FQGNSA. DNA for the CDR3: TGTGCCAGCAGCTTAGCGTGGGGGACTAGCGGATCCTACAATGAGCAGTTCTTC. The encoded protein is CASSLAWGTSGSYNEQFF.

The V gene is TRBV20-1, the J gene TRBJ2-1; 9 bases line up with TRBD2. Trimming cost V 6 bases and J 7 bases; bases outside gene matches: 4. CDR1 DFQATT and CDR2 SNEGSKA come from the germline V gene (reference sequence). The CDR3 covers 12 residues. In DNA form, the CDR3 reads TGCAGTGCCAGACTAGCGGAAAATGAGCAGTTCTTC. Translating it yields CSARLAENEQFF.

The sample holds many counts of this clonotype. The chain employs TRBV29-1 and TRBJ2-2; 9 bases fit TRBD1. Germline CDR1 reads SQVTM; CDR2 reads ANQGSEA. V lost 3 bases and J lost 3; bases outside the gene matches: 20. The CDR3 consists of 20 residues. In DNA, the CDR3 is TGCAGCGTTGAGGGTCCGGACAGGGGACTTGGGCGGGGGTACACCGGGGAGCTGTTTTTT. Translation: CSVEGPDRGLGRGYTGELFF.

This clonotype showed up many times. This chain uses TRBV24-1 with TRBJ2-4; D is unclear. V was clipped by 0 bases and J by 7 bases, with 18 bases between them. Looked up from germline, CDR1 is KGHDR and CDR2 is SFDVKD. The length of the CDR3 is 17 residues. The chain's CDR3 is CATSDLLKVLDRNIQYF. Here the CDR3 DNA reads TGTGCCACCAGTGATTTGCTGAAGGTGTTAGACCGGAACATTCAGTACTTC.

This clonotype was counted at least ten times. The rearrangement joins TRBV4-3 to TRBJ1-2; TRBD1 aligns across 8 bases. Germline-derived CDR1 and CDR2 are LGHNA and YSLEER. This CDR3 spans 14 amino acids. The junction had 11 bases not matched to a gene; V was cut back by 7 bases and J by 7 bases. The CDR3 nucleotides read TGCGCCAGCAACGATCATGGACAGGGACGTGGCTACACCTTC. Protein: CASNDHGQGRGYTF.

In its sample, this clonotype was seen many times. The V call is TRBV29-1, the J call TRBJ2-5, with D perhaps TRBD2 (5 bases). Trimming cost V 2 bases and J 0 bases, with 7 bases left between them. Germline V gene data show CDR1 as SQVTM and CDR2 as ANQGSEA. The CDR3 contains 13 residues. CDR3 DNA: TGCAGCGTTGAATACGGGAACCAAGAGACCCAGTACTTC. As protein: CSVEYGNQETQYF. Combining the CDR3 with reference TRBV29-1 and TRBJ2-5 gives the whole variable domain SAVISQKPSRDICQRGTSLTIQCQVDSQVTMMFWYRQQPGQSLTLIATANQGSEATYESGFVIDKFPISRPNLTFSTLTVSNMSPEDSSIYLCSVEYGNQETQYFGPGTRLLVL.